The TCR beta chain described here comes from a study of cytomegalovirus exposure and HLA in healthy donors. Study-wide results and limits: Indistinguishable V segments, including TRBV6-2 and TRBV6-3, were excluded. TCR beta V- and J-gene trimming was later associated with a missense DCLRE1C variant.

The CDR3 is 12 residues long. The ends were cut back, 6 bases at V and 4 bases at J, with 10 bases in the middle. Germline V gene lookup returns CDR1 MNHNY and CDR2 SVGAGI (reference sequence). The PCR used 60 Vbeta and 13 Jbeta primers. Libraries were prepared by immunoSEQ multiplex PCR; TCRdb keeps only in-frame clonotypes and omits some of them. Of over 75,000 clones listed, around 79% were seen once; the top ten hold about 6.4%. Points on this clone: Its antigen is not known.

The clonotype comes from a female donor in good health and CMV-seronegative. Specimen: PBMCs. The chain joins TRBV6-6 to TRBJ2-7; D possibly corresponds to TRBD1 (5 bases). The CDR3 reads CASSRDSYEQYF. The CDR3, as DNA: TGTGCCAGCAGCCGCGACAGTTACGAGCAGTACTTC.